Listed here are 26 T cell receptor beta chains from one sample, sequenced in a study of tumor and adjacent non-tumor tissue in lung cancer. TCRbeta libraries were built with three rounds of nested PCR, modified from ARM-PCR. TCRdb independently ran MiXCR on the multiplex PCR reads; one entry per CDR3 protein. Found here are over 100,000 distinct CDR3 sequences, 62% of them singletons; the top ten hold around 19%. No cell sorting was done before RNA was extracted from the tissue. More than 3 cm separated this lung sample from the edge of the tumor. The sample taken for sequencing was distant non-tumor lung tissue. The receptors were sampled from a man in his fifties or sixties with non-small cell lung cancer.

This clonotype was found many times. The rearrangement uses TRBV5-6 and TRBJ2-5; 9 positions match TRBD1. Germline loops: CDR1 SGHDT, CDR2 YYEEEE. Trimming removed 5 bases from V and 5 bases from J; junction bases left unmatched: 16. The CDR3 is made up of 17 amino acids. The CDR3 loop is CASSPTGTGSGGETQYF. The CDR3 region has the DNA TGTGCCAGCAGTCCTACCGGGACAGGGAGTGGCGGGGAGACCCAGTACTTC.

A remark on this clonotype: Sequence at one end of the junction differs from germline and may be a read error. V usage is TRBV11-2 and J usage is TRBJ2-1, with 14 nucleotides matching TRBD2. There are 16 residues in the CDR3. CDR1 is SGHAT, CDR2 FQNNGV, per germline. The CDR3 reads CSSSTRLAGGPIEQFF. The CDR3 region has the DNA TGTTCCAGCAGCACAAGACTAGCGGGGGGGCCGATTGAGCAGTTCTTC.

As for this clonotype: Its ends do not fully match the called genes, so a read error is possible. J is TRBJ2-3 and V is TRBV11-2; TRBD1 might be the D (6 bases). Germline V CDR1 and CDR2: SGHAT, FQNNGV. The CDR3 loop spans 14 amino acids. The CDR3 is CVSSKEQGSDTQYF. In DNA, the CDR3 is TGTGTCAGCAGCAAAGAACAGGGTTCAGATACGCAATATTTT.

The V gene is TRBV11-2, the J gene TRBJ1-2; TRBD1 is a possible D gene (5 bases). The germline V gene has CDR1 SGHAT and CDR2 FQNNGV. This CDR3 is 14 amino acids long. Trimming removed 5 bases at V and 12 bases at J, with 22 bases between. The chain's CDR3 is CASSANAGVGDHTF. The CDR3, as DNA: TGTGCCAGCAGCGCAAATGCGGGGGTCGGTGACCACACCTTC.

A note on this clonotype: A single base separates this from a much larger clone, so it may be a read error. This CDR3 is CARSITGTGGGNTIYF. The CDR3 region has the DNA TGTGCCAGAAGCATAACCGGGACAGGGGGAGGAAACACCATATATTTT. The chain uses TRBV11-2 and TRBJ1-3, with 11 bases that match TRBD1. V lost 9 bases to trimming and J lost 4 bases; unmatched junction nucleotides: 11. The germline V gene encodes CDR1 SGHAT and CDR2 FQNNGV. This CDR3 spans 16 amino acids.

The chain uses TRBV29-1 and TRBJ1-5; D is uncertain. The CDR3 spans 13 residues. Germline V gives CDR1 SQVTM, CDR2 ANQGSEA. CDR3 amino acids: CNVATGGNQPQHF. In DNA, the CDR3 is TGCAATGTTGCTACGGGTGGGAATCAGCCCCAGCATTTT.

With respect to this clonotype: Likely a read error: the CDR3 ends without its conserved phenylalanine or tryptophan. CDR3 protein: CASSPRTSGGGETQYL. DNA for the CDR3: TGTGCCAGCAGCCCCCGTACTAGCGGGGGTGGGGAGACCCAGTACTTA. This sequence joins TRBV11-2 and TRBJ2-5; 11 bases align to TRBD2. The junction had 10 bases not matched to a gene; V was cut back by 5 bases and J by 5 bases. The CDR3 is 16 amino acids. From germline, CDR1 is SGHAT and CDR2 FQNNGV.

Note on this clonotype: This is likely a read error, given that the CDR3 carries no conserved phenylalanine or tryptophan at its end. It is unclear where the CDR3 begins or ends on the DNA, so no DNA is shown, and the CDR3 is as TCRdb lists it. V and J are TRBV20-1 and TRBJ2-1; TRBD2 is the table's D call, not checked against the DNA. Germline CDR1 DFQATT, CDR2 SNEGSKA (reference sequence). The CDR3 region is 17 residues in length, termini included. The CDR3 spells CSARTSGTAGSYNEQSL.

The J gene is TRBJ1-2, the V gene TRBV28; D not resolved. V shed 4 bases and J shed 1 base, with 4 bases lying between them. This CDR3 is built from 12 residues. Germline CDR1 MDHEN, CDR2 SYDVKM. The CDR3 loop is CASSYYNYGYTF. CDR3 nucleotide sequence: TGTGCCAGCAGTTACTATAACTATGGCTACACCTTC.

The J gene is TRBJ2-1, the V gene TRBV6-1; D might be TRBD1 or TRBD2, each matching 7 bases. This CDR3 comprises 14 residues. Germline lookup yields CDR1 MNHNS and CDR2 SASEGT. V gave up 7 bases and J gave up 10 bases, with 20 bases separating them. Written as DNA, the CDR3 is TGTGCCAGCATGGGGGCTAGCGGAGGGGGCGAGCAGTTCTTC. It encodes CASMGASGGGEQFF.

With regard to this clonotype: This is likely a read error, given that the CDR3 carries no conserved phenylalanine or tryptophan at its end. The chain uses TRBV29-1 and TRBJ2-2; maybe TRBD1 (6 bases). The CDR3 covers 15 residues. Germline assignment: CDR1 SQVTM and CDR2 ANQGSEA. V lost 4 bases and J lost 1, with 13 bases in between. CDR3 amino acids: CSVAGGRGNTGELFL. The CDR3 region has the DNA TGCAGCGTTGCGGGTGGCAGGGGGAACACCGGGGAGCTGTTTCTT.

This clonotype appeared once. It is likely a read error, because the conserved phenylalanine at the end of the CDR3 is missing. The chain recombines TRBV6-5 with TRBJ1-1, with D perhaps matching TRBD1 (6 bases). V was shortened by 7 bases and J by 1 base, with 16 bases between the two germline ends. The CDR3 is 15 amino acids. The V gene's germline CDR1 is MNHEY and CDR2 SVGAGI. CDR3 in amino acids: CASKTGQRTNTEAFL. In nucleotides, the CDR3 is TGTGCCAGCAAAACAGGACAGAGGACGAACACTGAAGCTTTCCTT.

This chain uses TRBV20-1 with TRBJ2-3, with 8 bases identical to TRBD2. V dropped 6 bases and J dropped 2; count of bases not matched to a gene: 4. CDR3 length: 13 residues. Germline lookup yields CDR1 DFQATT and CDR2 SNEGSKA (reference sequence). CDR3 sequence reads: CSAKTSATDTQYF. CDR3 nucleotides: TGCAGTGCAAAGACTAGCGCCACAGATACGCAGTATTTT.

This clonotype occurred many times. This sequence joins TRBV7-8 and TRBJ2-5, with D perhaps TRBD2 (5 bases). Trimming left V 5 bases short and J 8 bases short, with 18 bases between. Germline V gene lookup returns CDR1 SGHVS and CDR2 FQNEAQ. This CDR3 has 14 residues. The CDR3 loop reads CASSLWGVTETQYF. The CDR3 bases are TGTGCCAGCAGCCTGTGGGGAGTCACAGAAACCCAGTACTTC.

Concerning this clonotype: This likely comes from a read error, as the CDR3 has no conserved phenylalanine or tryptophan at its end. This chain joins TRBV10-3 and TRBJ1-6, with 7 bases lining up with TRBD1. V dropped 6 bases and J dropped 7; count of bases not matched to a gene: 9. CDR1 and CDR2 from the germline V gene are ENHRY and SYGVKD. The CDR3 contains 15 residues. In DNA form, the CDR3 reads TGTGCCATCAGGAGGGACAGCGCTGTAAATTCACCCCTCCACTGT. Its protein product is CAIRRDSAVNSPLHC.

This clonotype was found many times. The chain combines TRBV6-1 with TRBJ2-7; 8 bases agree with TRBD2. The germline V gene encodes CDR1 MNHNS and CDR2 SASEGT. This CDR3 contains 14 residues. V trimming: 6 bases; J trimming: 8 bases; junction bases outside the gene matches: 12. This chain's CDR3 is CASSAKAGELKQYF. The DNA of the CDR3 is TGTGCCAGCAGCGCGAAAGCGGGAGAATTGAAGCAGTACTTC.

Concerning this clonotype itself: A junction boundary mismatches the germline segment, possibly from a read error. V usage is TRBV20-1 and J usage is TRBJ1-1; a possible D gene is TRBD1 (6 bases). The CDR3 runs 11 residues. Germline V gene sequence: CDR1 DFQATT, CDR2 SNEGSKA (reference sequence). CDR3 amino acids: CSYWGDTGAFF. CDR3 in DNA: TGCAGCTACTGGGGGGACACTGGAGCTTTCTTT.

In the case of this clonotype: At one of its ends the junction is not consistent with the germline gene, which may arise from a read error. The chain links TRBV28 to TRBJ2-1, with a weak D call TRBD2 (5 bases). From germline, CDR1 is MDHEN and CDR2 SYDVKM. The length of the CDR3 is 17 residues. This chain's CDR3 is CANSPYVGGRRNNEKFF. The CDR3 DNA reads TGTGCCAACAGTCCATACGTAGGTGGGAGAAGGAACAATGAGAAGTTCTTC.

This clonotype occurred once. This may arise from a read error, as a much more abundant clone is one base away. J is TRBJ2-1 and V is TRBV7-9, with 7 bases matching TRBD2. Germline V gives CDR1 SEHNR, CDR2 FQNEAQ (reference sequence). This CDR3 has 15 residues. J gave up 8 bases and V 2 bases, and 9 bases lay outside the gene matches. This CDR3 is CASSLSAGASDEQFF. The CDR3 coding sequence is TGTGCCAGCAGCTTATCCGCGGGAGCTTCCGATGAGCAGTTCTTC.

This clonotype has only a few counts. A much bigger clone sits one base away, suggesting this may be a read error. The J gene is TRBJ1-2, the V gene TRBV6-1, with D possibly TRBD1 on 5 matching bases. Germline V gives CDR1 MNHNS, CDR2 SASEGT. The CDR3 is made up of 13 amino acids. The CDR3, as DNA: TGTGTCAGCAGTGAAGCGCTGGGGGAAGGCTACACCTTC. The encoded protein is CVSSEALGEGYTF.

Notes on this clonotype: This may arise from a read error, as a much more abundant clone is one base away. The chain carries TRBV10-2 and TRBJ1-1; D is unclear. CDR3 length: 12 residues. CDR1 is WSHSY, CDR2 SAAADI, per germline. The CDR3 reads CASLGLWTESFF. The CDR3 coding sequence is TGCGCCAGCCTGGGCCTCTGGACTGAATCTTTCTTT.

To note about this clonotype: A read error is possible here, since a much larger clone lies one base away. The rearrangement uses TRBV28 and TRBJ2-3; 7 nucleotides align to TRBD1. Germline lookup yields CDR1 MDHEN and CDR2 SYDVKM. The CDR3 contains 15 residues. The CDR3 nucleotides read TGTGCCAGCAGCCTCGGACTCACAGGGACAGATGCGCAGTATTTT. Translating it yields CASSLGLTGTDAQYF.

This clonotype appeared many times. Here the CDR3 reads CASSFDPGELFF. The CDR3 nucleotides are TGTGCCAGCAGTTTTGACCCAGGGGAGCTGTTTTTT. The chain joins TRBV12-3 or TRBV12-4 to TRBJ2-2, with D unclear. The length of the CDR3 is 12 residues. With 3 bases removed from V and 8 bases from J, the gap between germline ends came to 7 bases.

The CDR3 loop is CASGAGQGVGYTF. The CDR3 DNA follows: TGTGCCAGCGGCGCGGGACAGGGAGTCGGCTACACCTTC. The J gene is TRBJ1-2, the V gene TRBV27; TRBD1 matches 9 bases. V was clipped by 8 bases and J by 8 bases; unmatched bases: 9. The CDR3 is 13 amino acids. The V gene's germline CDR1 is MNHEY and CDR2 SMNVEV (reference sequence).

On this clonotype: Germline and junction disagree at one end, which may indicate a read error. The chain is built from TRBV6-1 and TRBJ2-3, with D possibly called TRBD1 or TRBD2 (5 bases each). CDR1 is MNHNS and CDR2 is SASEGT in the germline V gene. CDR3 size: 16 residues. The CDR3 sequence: CASSEGPEVSTDTQYF. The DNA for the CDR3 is TGTGCGAGCAGTGAGGGACCAGAAGTCAGCACAGATACGCAGTATTTT.

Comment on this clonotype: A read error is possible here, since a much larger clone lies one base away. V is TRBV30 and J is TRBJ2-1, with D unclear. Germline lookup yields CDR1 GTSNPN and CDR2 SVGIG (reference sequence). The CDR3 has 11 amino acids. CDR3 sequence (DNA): TGTGCCTGGACCAGAACCCATGAGCAGCTCTTC. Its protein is CAWTRTHEQLF.